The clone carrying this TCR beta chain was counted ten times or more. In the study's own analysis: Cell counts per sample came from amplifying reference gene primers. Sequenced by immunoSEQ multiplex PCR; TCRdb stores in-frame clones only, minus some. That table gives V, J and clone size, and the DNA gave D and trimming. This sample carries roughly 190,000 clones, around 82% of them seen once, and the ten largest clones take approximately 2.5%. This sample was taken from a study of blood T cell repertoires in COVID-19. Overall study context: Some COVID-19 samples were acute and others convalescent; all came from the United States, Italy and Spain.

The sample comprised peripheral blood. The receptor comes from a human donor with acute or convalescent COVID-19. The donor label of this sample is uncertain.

Here the CDR3 reads CAWSPGPSGNYGYTF. The CDR3 bases are TGTGCCTGGAGTCCAGGTCCTTCTGGAAACTATGGCTACACCTTC. The chain joins TRBV30 to TRBJ1-2, with D unclear. The CDR3 length is 15 residues. V shed 2 bases and J shed 2 bases, with 15 bases lying between them. Germline CDR1 GTSNPN, CDR2 SVGIG (reference sequence).